The 20 T cell receptor beta chains listed next were all sequenced from one sample in a study of cytomegalovirus exposure and HLA in healthy donors. The primer mix had 60 Vbeta and 13 Jbeta primers. Sequenced by immunoSEQ multiplex PCR; TCRdb stores in-frame clones only, minus some. Among some 220,000 clones listed, roughly 90% were seen once. The sequenced sample consisted of PBMCs. The receptors here all came from a woman aged 18-30 years in good health and CMV-seronegative.

In its sample, this clone was seen once. This chain joins TRBV7-2 and TRBJ1-2; 7 positions match TRBD1. The germline V gene encodes CDR1 SGHTA and CDR2 FQGNSA. The junction had 1 base not matched to a gene; V was cut back by 1 base and J by 5 bases. The CDR3 is made up of 13 amino acids. In nucleotides, the CDR3 is TGTGCCAGCAGCTTAGGGACAGGTTATGGCTACACCTTC. It is translated as CASSLGTGYGYTF. Variable domain in full (rest from reference TRBV7-2 and TRBJ1-2): GAGVSQSPSNKVTEKGKDVELRCDPISGHTALYWYRQSLGQGLEFLIYFQGNSAPDKSGLPSDRFSAERTGGSVSTLTIQRTQQEDSAVYLCASSLGTGYGYTFGSGTRLTVV.

About this clone itself: One junction end does not reproduce the germline sequence, and a read error may be involved. This chain connects TRBV7-9 to TRBJ2-1; TRBD2 matches at 8 bases. The V gene's germline CDR1 is SEHNR and CDR2 FQNEAQ (reference sequence). The CDR3 totals 16 residues. The CDR3, as DNA: TGTTCCAGCAGCTTAGTGTGGGCGGGGGGCTACAATGAGCAGTTCTTC. The encoded protein is CSSSLVWAGGYNEQFF.

The genes are TRBV4-1 and TRBJ2-3; D is unresolved. Per germline, CDR1 MGHRA and CDR2 YSYEKL. The CDR3 is made up of 14 amino acids. Trimming stripped 1 base from V and 0 bases from J, with 5 bases between. The CDR3 region is CASSQVTSTDTQYF. The CDR3 DNA reads as TGCGCCAGCAGCCAAGTTACTAGCACAGATACGCAGTATTTT.

Details on this clone: Its ends do not fully match the called genes, so a read error is possible. This sequence joins TRBV7-9 and TRBJ1-4, with TRBD1 as a possible D gene (6 bases). CDR1 is SEHNR and CDR2 is FQNEAQ in the germline V gene (reference sequence). The CDR3 runs to 16 residues. The CDR3 nucleotides read TGTTCCAGCACATTGTTCGGGGGGCCGGCTAATGAAAAACTGTTTTTT. Its protein is CSSTLFGGPANEKLFF.

The chain couples TRBV27 to TRBJ2-1; 9 nucleotides agree with TRBD1. V shed 1 base and J 6 bases; nucleotides not matched to a gene: 10. CDR1 and CDR2 from the germline V gene are MNHEY and SMNVEV (reference sequence). CDR3 length: 17 amino acids. CDR3 region: CASSLWLPGQGFNEQFF. CDR3 coding DNA: TGTGCCAGCAGTTTATGGCTGCCGGGACAGGGCTTCAATGAGCAGTTCTTC.

This clone was seen once. This sequence joins TRBV11-2 and TRBJ1-2; no clear D gene. The V and J ends lost 2 bases and 4 bases respectively, with 11 bases between them. The germline V gene encodes CDR1 SGHAT and CDR2 FQNNGV. The CDR3 is made up of 14 amino acids. CDR3 bases: TGTGCCAGCAGCTTACAGCGGGGTCGCTATGGCTACACCTTC. This sequence encodes CASSLQRGRYGYTF.

Here the CDR3 DNA reads TGTGCCAGCAGCTTAACACCCTTCGGGGAGGGGGACGAGCAGTACTTC. Translating gives CASSLTPFGEGDEQYF. The rearrangement uses TRBV7-3 and TRBJ2-7, with D tentatively TRBD2 (7 bases). Germline assignment: CDR1 SGHTA and CDR2 FQGTGA. V lost 0 bases and J lost 5, with 17 bases in between. The CDR3 is 16 residues long.

The chain employs TRBV7-2 and TRBJ2-7; D remains ambiguous. The V end was cut by 5 bases, the J end by 0 bases, with 8 bases between. This CDR3 contains 13 residues. Per germline, CDR1 SGHTA and CDR2 FQGNSA. The CDR3 region has the DNA TGTGCCAGCAGCCCCTTCAGCTCCTACGAGCAGTACTTC. This sequence encodes CASSPFSSYEQYF.

This chain joins TRBV7-9 and TRBJ2-1, with 10 bases that match TRBD2. There are 16 residues in the CDR3. J was trimmed by 6 bases and V by 4 bases; bases with no gene match: 9. Germline CDR1 is SEHNR and CDR2 is FQNEAQ (reference sequence). CDR3 coding DNA: TGTGCCAGCAGCTCCTACCTAGCGGGGGCCTTCAATGAGCAGTTCTTC. Translation: CASSSYLAGAFNEQFF.

The chain is built from TRBV27 and TRBJ1-1; D unresolved. V dropped 6 bases and J dropped 5 bases, with 19 bases sitting between them. Germline values: CDR1 MNHEY, CDR2 SMNVEV (reference sequence). The CDR3 consists of 15 residues. CDR3 region: CASRPSWPGRTEAFF. In nucleotides, the CDR3 is TGTGCCAGCAGACCTTCATGGCCGGGTAGGACTGAAGCTTTCTTT.

This sequence joins TRBV5-1 and TRBJ1-1, with D perhaps matching TRBD1 (5 bases). The CDR3 consists of 13 residues. Trimming left V 2 bases short and J 2 bases short, with 7 bases between. In germline, CDR1 is SGHRS, CDR2 YFSETQ. CDR3 DNA: TGCGCCAGCAGCTTTGACAGTAACACTGAAGCTTTCTTT. It yields the protein CASSFDSNTEAFF.

The rearrangement joins TRBV4-1 to TRBJ1-2; a possible D gene is TRBD1 (5 bases). This CDR3 has 16 amino acids. V was trimmed by 0 bases and J by 0 bases, leaving 11 bases between them. The V gene's germline CDR1 is MGHRA and CDR2 YSYEKL. The CDR3 DNA reads TGCGCCAGCAGCCAAGATCGGGACTTCTCTAACTATGGCTACACCTTC. Translating gives CASSQDRDFSNYGYTF.

The V gene is TRBV5-1, the J gene TRBJ1-5; 9 nucleotides align to TRBD1. Germline loops: CDR1 SGHRS, CDR2 YFSETQ. The junction had 27 bases not matched to a gene; V was cut back by 5 bases and J by 0 bases. This CDR3 has 23 amino acids. CDR3 protein: CASSTRIRDRVSHLVYSNQPQHF. CDR3 nucleotide sequence: TGCGCCAGCAGTACACGGATCCGGGACAGGGTGAGCCACCTTGTTTATAGCAATCAGCCCCAGCATTTT.

The chain uses TRBV2 and TRBJ2-1; TRBD2 aligns across 10 bases. The trim removed 4 bases at V and 8 bases at J, leaving 5 bases unmatched. The CDR3 is 14 amino acids. The germline CDR1 and CDR2 sequences are SNHLY and FYNNEI. The CDR3 protein is CASSGLAGEYEQFF. The CDR3 DNA reads TGTGCCAGCAGTGGGCTAGCGGGAGAGTATGAGCAGTTCTTC.

The rearrangement joins TRBV19 to TRBJ2-7; 8 bases are shared with TRBD1. This CDR3 is built from 15 residues. Trimming at V came to 11 bases and at J to 6 bases, leaving 18 bases not matched to a gene. Germline V gene sequence: CDR1 LNHDA, CDR2 SQIVND (reference sequence). The CDR3 sequence: CACHGATGGEREQYF. The CDR3 nucleotides are TGTGCCTGCCACGGGGCCACAGGGGGAGAGCGCGAGCAGTACTTC. The variable domain in full, with the rest retrieved from reference TRBV19 and TRBJ2-7, is DGGITQSPKYLFRKEGQNVTLSCEQNLNHDAMYWYRQDPGQGLRLIYYSQIVNDFQKGDIAEGYSVSREKKESFPLTVTSAQKNPTAFYLCACHGATGGEREQYFGPGTRLTVT.

The rearrangement joins TRBV4-1 to TRBJ2-2, with 12 bases identical to TRBD2. Germline CDR1 and CDR2: MGHRA and YSYEKL. This CDR3 spans 16 amino acids. With 8 bases clipped from V and 4 bases from J, the junction kept 8 bases outside the gene matches. CDR3 sequence: CASAPSGGAGTGELFF. The DNA of the CDR3 is TGCGCCAGCGCGCCTAGCGGGGGGGCCGGCACCGGGGAGCTGTTTTTT.

This chain joins TRBV10-1 and TRBJ2-7, with D possibly being TRBD1 (5 bases). Trimming took 0 bases from V and 3 from J, leaving 9 bases between them. Germline V gene sequence: CDR1 WNHNN, CDR2 SYGVQD (reference sequence). The CDR3 extends over 14 amino acids. The CDR3 DNA reads as TGCGCCAGCAGTGAGTCGTCAGGGCACTACGAGCAGTACTTC. This codes for CASSESSGHYEQYF.

The rearrangement uses TRBV6-6 and TRBJ2-3; 8 nucleotides agree with TRBD2. CDR1 is MNHNY, CDR2 SVGAGI, per germline (reference sequence). This CDR3 spans 14 amino acids. V gave up 8 bases and J gave up 2 bases; unmatched junction bases: 6. The chain's CDR3 is CASGLLAATDTQYF. Written as DNA, the CDR3 is TGTGCCAGCGGCCTACTAGCGGCCACAGATACGCAGTATTTT.

This rearrangement joins TRBV19 to TRBJ2-4, with no clear D. Trimming stripped 7 bases from V and 0 bases from J, with 10 bases between. The CDR3 sequence is 14 residues long. Germline V gene sequence: CDR1 LNHDA, CDR2 SQIVND (reference sequence). As DNA, the CDR3 is TGTGCCAGTAACGAGGATTTAGCCAAAAACATTCAGTACTTC. It translates to CASNEDLAKNIQYF.

The chain carries TRBV12-1 and TRBJ1-4; TRBD1, the D gene given by the table, was not confirmed from the DNA. TRBV12-1 is an annotated pseudogene. The CDR3 is made up of 14 amino acids. The CDR3 region is CASSLTGVDEKLFF. CDR3 DNA: TGTGCCAGCAGCTTGACAGGGGTGGATGAAAAACTGTTTTTT.